This record covers a single T cell receptor (beta chain). Amplification used 60 Vbeta primers and 13 Jbeta primers. This table comes from immunoSEQ multiplex PCR, and its TCRdb copy is limited to in-frame clones, with some not included. The sample shows approximately 160,000 clones, more than 65% of them seen only once. This entry belongs to a study of cytomegalovirus exposure and HLA in healthy donors. Germline loops: CDR1 KGHSH, CDR2 LQKENI. The CDR3 is 13 residues long. V was shortened by 9 bases and J by 2 bases, with 13 bases between the two germline ends. This TCR was recovered from a male donor in good health and CMV-seronegative. This rearrangement joins TRBV18 to TRBJ2-5; TRBD1 is a possible D gene (6 bases). Sequencing was done on a sample of PBMCs. The CDR3 region is CASSQGGQETQYF. CDR3 DNA sequence: TGTGCCAGTTCCCAAGGGGGACAAGAGACCCAGTACTTC.